Listed below are T cell receptor beta chains from one sample, sequenced in a study of shared clonotypes between healthy human individuals. Sequencing was performed with immunoSEQ multiplex PCR; in TCRdb, only in-frame clones are kept and a portion is missing. The sample consists of approximately 340,000 clones, more than 60% of them appearing once. Sequenced input: memory CD4+ T cells sorted from blood. The receptors were sampled from a young man in good health. The CDR3 runs from the conserved cysteine through the conserved F or W. The order of the fields is D gene, V gene, J gene, clone size, CDR3 protein, CDR3 DNA. D genes are given only for firm matches. Where a row states a size, it is once, few, many or the class of an expanded clone; other rows omit it.

.,TRBV5-4,TRBJ2-5,.,CASSVQQETQYF,TGTGCCAGCAGCGTCCAGCAAGAGACCCAGTACTTC
.,TRBV7-2,TRBJ2-5,.,CASSLHRGGETQYF,TGTGCCAGCAGCCTCCACAGGGGGGGAGAGACCCAGTACTTC
.,TRBV18,TRBJ1-1,.,CASSPGTAPRGYMNTEAFF,TGTGCCAGCTCACCGGGGACCGCGCCCCGGGGTTACATGAACACTGAAGCTTTCTTT
TRBD1,TRBV5-1,TRBJ1-1,.,CASSSSQVGQRNTEAFF,TGCGCCAGCAGCTCGTCCCAGGTGGGACAGCGAAACACTGAAGCTTTCTTT
TRBD1,TRBV5-1,TRBJ2-5,.,CASSPDRVGETQYF,TGCGCCAGCAGCCCAGACAGGGTTGGAGAGACCCAGTACTTC
.,TRBV5-6,TRBJ1-2,.,CASGKDSLRGYTF,TGTGCCAGCGGAAAGGATTCTCTACGGGGCTACACCTTC
TRBD2,TRBV10-3,TRBJ2-3,.,CAISDPALAGGTSTDTQYF,TGTGCCATCAGTGACCCCGCTCTAGCGGGAGGCACTAGCACAGATACGCAGTATTTT
TRBD2,TRBV19,TRBJ2-1,.,CASSLLPGLASEQFF,TGTGCCAGTAGTCTGCTCCCGGGACTAGCAAGCGAGCAGTTCTTC
.,TRBV27,TRBJ1-3,.,CASSLKSRPGVSGNTIYF,TGTGCCAGCAGTTTAAAGTCCCGGCCAGGAGTCTCTGGAAACACCATATATTTT
.,TRBV7-9,TRBJ1-4,many,CASSIQGATNEKLFF,TGTGCCAGCAGCATACAGGGTGCAACTAATGAAAAACTGTTTTTT
.,TRBV29-1,TRBJ2-1,once,CSARRGAGANEQFF,TGCAGCGCTCGGCGAGGGGCAGGGGCCAATGAGCAGTTCTTC
.,TRBV6-5,TRBJ2-6,.,CASSYEGQGANVLTF,TGTGCCAGCAGTTACGAGGGGCAGGGTGCCAACGTCCTGACTTTC
.,TRBV4-2,TRBJ2-5,.,CASSQVDAVGETQYF,TGTGCCAGCAGCCAAGTCGATGCGGTTGGCGAGACCCAGTACTTC
.,TRBV5-1,TRBJ2-3,once,CASSDRGGGTDTQYF,TGCGCCAGCAGCGACAGGGGCGGGGGGACAGATACGCAGTATTTT
.,TRBV7-8,TRBJ2-2,.,CASSLGRGPRELFF,TGTGCCAGCAGCTTGGGGAGGGGGCCCCGGGAGCTGTTTTTT
.,TRBV6-1,TRBJ2-1,.,CASGDWVQFF,TGTGCCAGCGGGGATTGGGTACAGTTCTTC
.,TRBV7-4,TRBJ1-1,.,CASSLDRRMAFF,TGTGCCAGCAGCTTAGACAGGAGGATGGCTTTCTTT
TRBD1,TRBV6-1,TRBJ2-7,once,CASRGTVPYEQYF,TGTGCCAGCAGGGGGACAGTCCCCTACGAGCAGTACTTC
.,TRBV10-2,TRBJ2-2,.,CASGALTGELFF,TGCGCCAGCGGAGCCCTTACCGGGGAGCTGTTTTTT
TRBD2,TRBV6-1,TRBJ2-5,.,CASSEAFSGRALETQYF,TGTGCCAGCAGTGAAGCGTTTAGCGGGAGGGCCCTGGAGACCCAGTACTTC
TRBD2,TRBV5-1,TRBJ2-3,.,CASSLGTSGSADTQYF,TGCGCCAGCAGCTTGGGGACTAGCGGGAGCGCAGATACGCAGTATTTT
TRBD1,TRBV28,TRBJ1-2,.,CASSRDRIFGYTF,TGTGCCAGCAGTCGGGACAGGATCTTTGGCTACACCTTC
.,TRBV18,TRBJ2-3,.,CASSTRVQLDTQYF,TGTGCCAGCTCCACCAGGGTCCAGCTAGATACGCAGTATTTT
.,TRBV19,TRBJ1-4,.,CASSQELQLFF,TGTGCCAGTAGCCAAGAGTTACAACTGTTTTTT
TRBD2,TRBV28,TRBJ2-7,once,CASSRGLALQYF,TGTGCCAGCAGTCGTGGACTAGCGCTGCAGTACTTC
.,TRBV18,TRBJ2-1,many,CASSPIDSPTYNEQFF,TGTGCCAGCTCACCAATCGACTCCCCTACCTACAATGAGCAGTTCTTC
.,TRBV9,TRBJ1-1,.,CASSVGQPGTTEAFF,TGTGCCAGCAGCGTAGGACAGCCTGGGACCACTGAAGCTTTCTTT
.,TRBV28,TRBJ2-1,.,CASSLRRSSGSDYNEQFF,TGTGCCAGCAGTTTAAGGCGATCGTCCGGGAGTGACTACAATGAGCAGTTCTTC
TRBD2,TRBV2,TRBJ2-3,.,CASSLAGVTDTQYF,TGTGCCAGCAGTCTAGCGGGAGTCACAGATACGCAGTATTTT
.,TRBV7-3,TRBJ2-7,.,CASSVGPSAYEQYF,TGTGCCAGCAGCGTAGGCCCCAGTGCTTACGAGCAGTACTTC
TRBD1,TRBV29-1,TRBJ2-3,.,CSVELQGASTDTQYF,TGCAGCGTTGAGCTGCAGGGGGCCAGCACAGATACGCAGTATTTT
TRBD2,TRBV4-1,TRBJ2-1,.,CASSQVATSGSMDEQFF,TGCGCCAGCAGCCAAGTTGCGACTAGCGGGAGTATGGATGAGCAGTTCTTC
.,TRBV7-9,TRBJ2-6,.,CASRTGNGANVLTF,TGTGCCAGCAGAACAGGGAACGGGGCCAACGTCCTGACTTTC
.,TRBV11-2,TRBJ2-4,.,CASSLLGHGGAKNIQYF,TGTGCCAGCAGCTTATTAGGGCACGGGGGAGCCAAAAACATTCAGTACTTC
.,TRBV25-1,TRBJ1-2,few,CASSWEGDYGYTF,TGTGCCAGCAGTTGGGAGGGGGACTATGGCTACACCTTC
TRBD1,TRBV14,TRBJ1-2,.,CASSQVGGQVWGYTF,TGTGCCAGCAGCCAAGTAGGAGGACAGGTTTGGGGCTACACCTTC
TRBD2,TRBV30,TRBJ2-7,.,CASEGLAGSHEQYF,TGTGCCTCCGAGGGACTAGCGGGATCCCACGAGCAGTACTTC
TRBD1,TRBV28,TRBJ1-1,.,CASSARGGRNRFVAFF,TGTGCCAGCAGTGCCAGGGGGGGGCGTAATCGGTTCGTAGCTTTCTTT
TRBD1,TRBV18,TRBJ1-1,.,CASSGQGGPSAEAFF,TGTGCCAGCTCAGGACAGGGAGGCCCTTCCGCCGAAGCTTTCTTT
TRBD2,TRBV6-5,TRBJ2-7,.,CASRGSSYEQYF,TGTGCCAGTCGCGGGAGCTCCTACGAGCAGTACTTC
TRBD1,TRBV27,TRBJ2-1,few,CASSPRQGGPYNEQFF,TGTGCCAGCAGTCCCCGACAGGGTGGGCCCTACAATGAGCAGTTCTTC
TRBD2,TRBV5-1,TRBJ2-1,.,CASSKLAGSSNEQFF,TGCGCCAGCAGCAAACTAGCGGGTTCGTCTAATGAGCAGTTCTTC
.,TRBV28,TRBJ2-7,.,CASSLPPSYEQYF,TGTGCCAGCAGTTTACCTCCTTCCTACGAGCAGTACTTC
.,TRBV7-2,TRBJ2-3,few,CASRPRADTQYF,TGTGCCAGCAGGCCGAGGGCAGATACGCAGTATTTT
.,TRBV5-1,TRBJ2-1,.,CASSLEPSGVRFF,TGCGCCAGCAGCTTGGAACCGTCAGGGGTCCGGTTCTTC
TRBD2,TRBV27,TRBJ2-1,.,CASSLSPRLAGGPYNEQFF,TGTGCCAGCAGTTTATCCCCGAGACTAGCGGGAGGGCCTTATAATGAGCAGTTCTTC
.,TRBV19,TRBJ1-5,once,CASRIGTGRDQPQHF,TGTGCCAGTAGAATAGGTACCGGGAGGGATCAGCCCCAGCATTTT
.,TRBV9,TRBJ2-1,.,CASSPRVAATNEQFF,TGTGCCAGCAGCCCCAGAGTAGCCGCTACCAATGAGCAGTTCTTC
.,TRBV19,TRBJ2-3,few,CASSISVSTDTQYF,TGTGCCAGTAGTATTAGTGTCTCCACAGATACGCAGTATTTT
.,TRBV19,TRBJ1-2,.,CASGTYGYTF,TGTGCCAGTGGAACATATGGCTACACCTTC
.,TRBV19,TRBJ1-4,.,CASSIWLSGGEKLFF,TGTGCCAGTAGTATCTGGCTCTCTGGAGGGGAAAAACTGTTTTTT
.,TRBV7-8,TRBJ2-6,.,CASSLGGTGANVLTF,TGTGCCAGCAGCTTAGGGGGGACGGGGGCCAACGTCCTGACTTTC